A selection of T cell receptor beta chains follows, all from one sample in a study of CD8+CD57+ T cells in acquired aplastic anemia. TCRdb analysed the reads with MiXCR anew, one entry per CDR3 protein. The table records 150,000 to 200,000 distinct CDR3 sequences, over 40% of them present only once. The sample taken for sequencing was sorted CD4+, CD8+, or CD8+CD57+ T cells (not recorded which) from PBMCs. The receptors originated from a human donor with aplastic anemia. The CDR3 runs from the conserved cysteine through the conserved F or W. The order of the fields is clone size, D gene, J gene, V gene, CDR3 DNA, CDR3 protein. The D gene is left open where the match is weak. Clone size, where shown, is once, few, many, or a class for clones that have expanded.

size: many
D: TRBD1
J: TRBJ2-3
V: TRBV5-1
DNA: TGCGCCAGCAGCATTACCGGGACAGGGATAGATACGCAGTATTTT
CDR3: CASSITGTGIDTQYF

size: many
D: NA
J: TRBJ2-7
V: TRBV30
DNA: TGTGCCCTTAGGGGGGGACTCTCCTACGAGCAGTACTTC
CDR3: CALRGGLSYEQYF

size: NA
D: NA
J: TRBJ1-1
V: TRBV19
DNA: TGTCCCAGTAGTTGGTGGAACATTGAAGCTTTCTTT
CDR3: CPSSWWNIEAFF

size: few
D: TRBD1
J: TRBJ1-5
V: TRBV28
DNA: TGTGCCAGCAGTCCCGGGGACAGGGTTAATCAGCCCCAGCATTTT
CDR3: CASSPGDRVNQPQHF

size: NA
D: NA
J: TRBJ1-6
V: TRBV20-1
DNA: TGCAGTGCTAGAGAGGGGGGGGGAGGCTCACCCCTCCACTTT
CDR3: CSAREGGGGSPLHF

size: NA
D: TRBD1
J: TRBJ2-5
V: TRBV20-1
DNA: TGCAGTGCTAGAGATATAGGGACAGTCCAAGAGACCCAGTACTTC
CDR3: CSARDIGTVQETQYF

size: many
D: NA
J: TRBJ1-1
V: TRBV5-1
DNA: TGCGCCAGCAAGGACAAGTCGATGAACACTGAAGCTTTCTTT
CDR3: CASKDKSMNTEAFF

size: many
D: NA
J: TRBJ1-1
V: TRBV20-1
DNA: TGCAGTGCTAGCGAAATGCCTGGACGGCCATCTATGAACACTGAAGCTTTCTTT
CDR3: CSASEMPGRPSMNTEAFF

size: many
D: TRBD2
J: TRBJ2-3
V: TRBV20-1
DNA: TGCAGTGCTAGTGGGATACTAACTAGCGGGAGGTCAGATACGCAGTATTTT
CDR3: CSASGILTSGRSDTQYF

size: many
D: NA
J: TRBJ2-2
V: TRBV6-1
DNA: TGTGCCAGCAGTGAAGGAACCGGGGAGCTGTTTTTT
CDR3: CASSEGTGELFF

size: many
D: NA
J: TRBJ1-5
V: TRBV19
DNA: TGTGCCAGTAGACCCAATGGGGCTTGGGATCAGCCCCAGCATTTT
CDR3: CASRPNGAWDQPQHF

size: NA
D: NA
J: TRBJ1-5
V: TRBV5-8
DNA: TGTGCCAGCAGTTTCCCGGGTCAGCCCCAGCATTTT
CDR3: CASSFPGQPQHF

size: many
D: TRBD1
J: TRBJ1-6
V: TRBV12-3/TRBV12-4
DNA: TGTGCCAGCAGCAGACAGGGGGCGAATTCACCCCTCCACTTT
CDR3: CASSRQGANSPLHF

size: NA
D: NA
J: TRBJ1-3
V: TRBV9
DNA: TGTGCCAGCAGCGTAGGGCAGGGCGGAAACACCATATATTTT
CDR3: CASSVGQGGNTIYF

size: many
D: NA
J: TRBJ2-3
V: TRBV5-6
DNA: TGTGCCAGCAGCTACCTGCGCACCCGTTATAGCACAGATACGCAGTATTTT
CDR3: CASSYLRTRYSTDTQYF

size: NA
D: TRBD1
J: TRBJ2-3
V: TRBV2
DNA: TGTGCCAGCCTAGGGGGCTCTAGCACAGATACGCAGTATTTT
CDR3: CASLGGSSTDTQYF

size: many
D: NA
J: TRBJ2-7
V: TRBV28
DNA: TGTGCCAGCAGTTTATATAGACAGACAAAGTACTTC
CDR3: CASSLYRQTKYF

size: many
D: NA
J: TRBJ1-5
V: TRBV12-3/TRBV12-4
DNA: TGTGCCAGCAGTTTAGAGGGGTGGCAGCCCCAGCATTTT
CDR3: CASSLEGWQPQHF

size: NA
D: NA
J: TRBJ2-6
V: TRBV7-9
DNA: TGTGCCCATGACTCTGGGGCCAACGTCCTGACTTTC
CDR3: CAHDSGANVLTF

size: many
D: NA
J: TRBJ2-7
V: TRBV7-2
DNA: TGTGCCAGCAGCTTAGTACAGGAGGGAGAGCAGTACTTC
CDR3: CASSLVQEGEQYF

size: many
D: NA
J: TRBJ1-2
V: TRBV5-4
DNA: TGTGCCAGCAGCTTGGCCGGGAGTAACTATGGCTACACCTTC
CDR3: CASSLAGSNYGYTF

size: NA
D: NA
J: TRBJ1-6
V: TRBV10-2
DNA: TGCGCCAGCGCTGAGGTGAGCGTCGGTCACTCACCCCTCCACTTT
CDR3: CASAEVSVGHSPLHF

size: few
D: NA
J: TRBJ1-6
V: TRBV29-1
DNA: TGCAGCGTTGGATACGGGGGCAAGGGTTCACCCCTCCACTTT
CDR3: CSVGYGGKGSPLHF

size: once
D: NA
J: TRBJ2-3
V: TRBV20-1
DNA: TGCAGTGCTAGTCGTGGGGGGGCACGACGGGCAGATACGCAGTATTTT
CDR3: CSASRGGARRADTQYF

size: NA
D: NA
J: TRBJ2-7
V: TRBV25-1
DNA: TGTGCCAGCAGCTCACCGGGCGACCTAATCGTTCAGTACTTC
CDR3: CASSSPGDLIVQYF

size: few
D: NA
J: TRBJ2-5
V: TRBV25-1
DNA: TGTGCCAGCAGTGAATTCGGGGAAGGGGAGACCCAGTACTTC
CDR3: CASSEFGEGETQYF

size: once
D: TRBD2
J: TRBJ2-7
V: TRBV5-1
DNA: TGCGCCAGCAGCTTGGAGACTAGCGGGAGAAGCTTCGAGCAGTACTTC
CDR3: CASSLETSGRSFEQYF

size: NA
D: NA
J: TRBJ2-5
V: TRBV20-1
DNA: TGCAGTGCTAGAGATCGGGGCCACCAAGAGACCCAGTACTTC
CDR3: CSARDRGHQETQYF

size: many
D: TRBD1
J: TRBJ1-4
V: TRBV5-6
DNA: TGTGCCAGCAGCTTGTTGGGACAGGGGATAAATGAAAAACTGTTTTTT
CDR3: CASSLLGQGINEKLFF

size: many
D: NA
J: TRBJ2-1
V: TRBV5-4
DNA: TGTGCCAGCAGCTTGGTCTTGGGAGACTACAATGAGCAGTTCTTC
CDR3: CASSLVLGDYNEQFF

size: NA
D: NA
J: TRBJ1-2
V: TRBV29-1
DNA: TGCAGCGTTGAAGAAGGCAGCTATGGCTACACCTTC
CDR3: CSVEEGSYGYTF

size: few
D: TRBD1
J: TRBJ1-1
V: TRBV30
DNA: TGTGCCTGGAGTGAAGGGGGCTGGGTCACTGAAGCTTTCTTT
CDR3: CAWSEGGWVTEAFF